One TCR beta chain is described in this entry. The antigen is unknown. This record comes from a study of CXCR3-negative and CXCR3-positive naive CD8 T cells. CDR3 length: 15 residues. Germline V gene sequence: CDR1 LGHDT, CDR2 YNNKEL (reference sequence). 5' RACE that incorporated UMI labels was used to prepare the TRB cDNA libraries. TCRdb re-analyzed the 5' RACE reads; it lists each CDR3 protein once, without DNA. This sample's table reports 75,000 to 100,000 distinct CDR3 sequences. Study-wide results and limits: TRB CDR3 hydrophobicity was greater in CXCR3-positive naive cells than in CXCR3-negative naive cells.

The sample consisted of naive CXCR3+ CD8+ T cells from blood. Subset reported: CD45RO-CCR7+CD27+CD95- naive CD8+ T cells expressing CXCR3 (TNR3+). The chain couples TRBV3-1 to TRBJ2-1; TCRdb names TRBD1, which stays unverified in the absence of DNA. The receptor comes from a human donor in good health. Some clones in this sample may be carry-over from other donors' samples. The CDR3 sequence is CASSSPGTGHNEQFF.